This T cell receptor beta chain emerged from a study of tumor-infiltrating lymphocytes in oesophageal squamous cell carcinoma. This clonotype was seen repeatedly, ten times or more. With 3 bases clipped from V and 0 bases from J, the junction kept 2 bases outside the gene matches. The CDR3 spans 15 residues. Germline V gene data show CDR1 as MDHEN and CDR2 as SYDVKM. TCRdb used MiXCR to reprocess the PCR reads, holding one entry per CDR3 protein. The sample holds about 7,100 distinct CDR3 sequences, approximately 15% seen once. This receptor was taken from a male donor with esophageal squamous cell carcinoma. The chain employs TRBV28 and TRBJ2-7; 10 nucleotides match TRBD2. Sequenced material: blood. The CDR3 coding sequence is TGTGCCAGCAGTTTCCTAGCGGGGGTCTCCTACGAGCAGTACTTC. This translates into CASSFLAGVSYEQYF.